This entry lists 15 T cell receptor beta chains sequenced from one sample in a study of T-cell reconstitution after alpha-beta-depleted transplantation in children. Unique molecular identifiers were incorporated into the prepared TCRbeta library. TCRdb re-called the PCR reads through MiXCR, storing one row per CDR3 protein. The table includes fewer than 550,000 distinct CDR3 sequences, 15% to 20% detected once. Sequenced material: PBMCs, mostly from graft donor cells, taken 360 days after TCRalphabeta/CD19-depleted stem cell transplant. These receptors all come from a boy less than two years old who had a stem cell transplant for Wiskott-Aldrich syndrome, so the T cells may come from the graft donor.

This clonotype was detected ten times or more. The chain has TRBV24-1 and TRBJ2-2; 11 bases match TRBD1. With 2 bases clipped from V and 5 bases from J, the junction kept 9 bases outside the gene matches. This CDR3 has 18 amino acids. Germline V CDR1 and CDR2: KGHDR, SFDVKD. The CDR3 nucleotides are TGTGCCACCAGTGATTGGACAGGGGGCTACCTACATACCGGGGAGCTGTTTTTT. It specifies CATSDWTGGYLHTGELFF.

In its sample, this clonotype was seen a few times. J is TRBJ2-1 and V is TRBV5-1, with 10 bases that match TRBD2. The trim removed 3 bases at V and 2 bases at J, leaving 2 bases unmatched. The germline V gene has CDR1 SGHRS and CDR2 YFSETQ. The CDR3 is made up of 15 amino acids. Written as DNA, the CDR3 is TGCGCCAGCAGCTGGAGCGGGGGGGCCTACAATGAGCAGTTCTTC. It specifies CASSWSGGAYNEQFF.

There are a few counts of this clonotype. The CDR3 nucleotides are TGTGCCAGCAGTCCACAGGGGTATAGTGAAAAACTGTTTTTT. Translated, it gives CASSPQGYSEKLFF. This rearrangement joins TRBV6-5 to TRBJ1-4; 7 nucleotides match TRBD1. Germline V gene sequence: CDR1 MNHEY, CDR2 SVGAGI. The V segment lost 5 bases and the J segment 7 bases; nucleotides outside the gene matches: 7. The CDR3 loop spans 14 amino acids.

The chain recombines TRBV29-1 with TRBJ2-7; 8 positions match TRBD1. Germline V lookup: CDR1 SQVTM, CDR2 ANQGSEA. The CDR3 totals 14 residues. V lost 6 bases, J lost 11 bases, and 18 bases stayed unmatched. CDR3 bases: TGCAGCGTCAACCAGGGGGCGACCAGGTCTGGGGAGTACTTC. Its protein product is CSVNQGATRSGEYF.

This clonotype was seen more than once but under ten times. V gene TRBV7-9 combines with J gene TRBJ2-3; D may be TRBD2 (5 bases). Germline assignment: CDR1 SEHNR and CDR2 FQNEAQ (reference sequence). Deletions cut 2 bases from V and 2 bases from J, with 17 bases between. The CDR3 is 17 amino acids. CDR3 DNA: TGTGCCAGCAGCTTACTTCTGATGGGAGTGGACACAGATACGCAGTATTTT. Amino acids: CASSLLLMGVDTDTQYF.

This chain uses TRBV4-2 with TRBJ2-4; D ambiguous. Trimming pared 0 bases from V and 7 bases from J, leaving 10 bases between. This CDR3 has 14 residues. Germline-derived CDR1 and CDR2 are LGHNA and YNFKEQ. The CDR3 loop is CASSQDPGLNIQYF. CDR3 sequence (DNA): TGTGCCAGCAGCCAAGACCCGGGCCTTAACATTCAGTACTTC.

This clonotype appeared a few times. Here the CDR3 reads CASGANTRDRGLAVYNEQFF. The CDR3 DNA reads as TGTGCCAGCGGCGCAAACACGAGGGACAGGGGACTAGCGGTTTACAATGAGCAGTTCTTC. The chain links TRBV12-3 or TRBV12-4 to TRBJ2-1; D might be TRBD2 (11 bases). V was trimmed by 8 bases and J by 4 bases, leaving 33 bases between them. The CDR3 has 20 residues.

This clonotype appeared a single time. One junction end disagrees with the germline gene, perhaps due to a read error. The rearrangement joins TRBV6-5 to TRBJ2-5; no reliable D call. The CDR3 spans 13 residues. Per germline, CDR1 MNHEY and CDR2 SVGAGI. The CDR3 reads CASSYSGRLTQHF. CDR3 coding DNA: TGTGCCAGCAGTTACTCGGGCAGGCTCACCCAGCACTTC.

The gene calls are TRBV11-2 and TRBJ2-4; D unresolved. CDR1 is SGHAT, CDR2 FQNNGV, per germline. Trimming stripped 0 bases from V and 5 bases from J, with 5 bases between. The CDR3 is 13 residues long. CDR3 sequence (DNA): TGTGCCAGCAGCTTAGATCGGGAAAACATTCAGTACTTC. Translation: CASSLDRENIQYF.

The rearrangement joins TRBV4-1 to TRBJ2-5, with D uncertain. Trimming pared 0 bases from V and 2 bases from J, leaving 16 bases between. Germline V gene lookup returns CDR1 MGHRA and CDR2 YSYEKL. The CDR3 consists of 17 residues. CDR3 DNA sequence: TGCGCCAGCAGCCAAGATAGGTCCGGCAGTAGTCAAGAGACCCAGTACTTC. Translation gives CASSQDRSGSSQETQYF.

This clonotype showed up many times. At one end, the junction sequence differs from germline, possibly due to a read error. This chain links TRBV5-1 with TRBJ2-2; D is unclear. From germline, CDR1 is SGHRS and CDR2 YFSETQ. This CDR3 comprises 13 residues. The CDR3 spells CASSLGNTGELFF. In DNA, the CDR3 is TGTGCCAGCAGTTTAGGGAACACCGGGGAGCTGTTTTTT.

This clonotype was counted only a few times. This chain connects TRBV11-3 to TRBJ2-5; 7 nucleotides line up with TRBD1. The CDR3 consists of 13 residues. Germline CDR1 and CDR2: SGHNT and YENEEA. J gave up 5 bases and V 0 bases, and 0 bases lay outside the gene matches. CDR3 nucleotide sequence: TGTGCCAGCAGCTTAGAACAGGGGGAGACCCAGTACTTC. Encoded protein: CASSLEQGETQYF. The whole variable domain, remainder taken from reference TRBV11-3 and TRBJ2-5, is EAGVVQSPRYKIIEKKQPVAFWCNPISGHNTLYWYLQNLGQGPELLIRYENEEAVDDSQLPKDRFSAERLKGVDSTLKIQPAELGDSAVYLCASSLEQGETQYFGPGTRLLVL.

At least ten counts were recorded for this clonotype. The chain is built from TRBV12-3 or TRBV12-4 and TRBJ2-5; D gene unclear. This CDR3 region has 12 residues. V was cut by 6 bases and J by 1 base, with 6 bases left in between. The CDR3 nucleotides read TGTGCCAGCAGCCGGCCCCAAGAGACCCAGTACTTC. Translation gives CASSRPQETQYF.

The gene calls are TRBV5-1 and TRBJ2-5; TRBD2 might be the D (6 bases). V lost 0 bases and J lost 1, with 10 bases in between. Germline V lookup: CDR1 SGHRS, CDR2 YFSETQ. There are 15 residues in the CDR3. CDR3 sequence (DNA): TGCGCCAGCAGCTTGGCGGCTAGCGTCCAAGAGACCCAGTACTTC. It yields the protein CASSLAASVQETQYF.

This clonotype was observed a handful of times. The chain uses TRBV6-1 and TRBJ1-4; D possibly corresponds to TRBD1 (5 bases). The germline V gene encodes CDR1 MNHNS and CDR2 SASEGT. The ends were cut back, 7 bases at V and 4 bases at J, with 22 bases in the middle. This CDR3 contains 17 residues. The CDR3 nucleotides are TGTGCCAGCAACTTATCTACAGGTCCCCCCGGTAATGAAAAACTGTTTTTT. This codes for CASNLSTGPPGNEKLFF.